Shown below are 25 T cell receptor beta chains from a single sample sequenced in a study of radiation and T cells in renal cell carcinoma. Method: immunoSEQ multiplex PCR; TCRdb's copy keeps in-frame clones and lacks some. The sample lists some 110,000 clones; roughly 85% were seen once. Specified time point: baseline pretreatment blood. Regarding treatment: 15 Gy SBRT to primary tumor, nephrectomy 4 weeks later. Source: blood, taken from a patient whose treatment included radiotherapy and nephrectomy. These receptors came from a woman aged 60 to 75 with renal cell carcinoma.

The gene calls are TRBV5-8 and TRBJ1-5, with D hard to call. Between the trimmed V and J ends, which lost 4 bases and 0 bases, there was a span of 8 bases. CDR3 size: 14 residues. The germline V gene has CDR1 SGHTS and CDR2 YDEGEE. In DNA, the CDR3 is TGTGCCAGCAGCCGTTCTTATAGCAATCAGCCCCAGCATTTT. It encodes CASSRSYSNQPQHF.

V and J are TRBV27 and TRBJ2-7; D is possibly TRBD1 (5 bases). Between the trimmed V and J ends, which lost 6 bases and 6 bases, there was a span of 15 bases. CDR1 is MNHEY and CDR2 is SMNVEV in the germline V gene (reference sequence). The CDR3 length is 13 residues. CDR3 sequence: CASSLQGLGEQYF. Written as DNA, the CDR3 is TGTGCCAGCAGCCTTCAGGGTTTGGGCGAGCAGTACTTC.

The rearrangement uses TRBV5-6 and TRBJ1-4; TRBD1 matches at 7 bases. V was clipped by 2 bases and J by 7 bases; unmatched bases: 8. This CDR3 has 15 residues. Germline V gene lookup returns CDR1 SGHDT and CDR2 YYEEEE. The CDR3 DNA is TGTGCCAGCAGCTTCCTAAACAGGGGAGTTGAAAAACTGTTTTTT. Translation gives CASSFLNRGVEKLFF.

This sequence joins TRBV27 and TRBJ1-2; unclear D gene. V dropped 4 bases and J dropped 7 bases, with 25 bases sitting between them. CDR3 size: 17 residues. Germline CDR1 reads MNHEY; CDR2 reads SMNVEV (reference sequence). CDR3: CASSSLSSLGVRGGYTF. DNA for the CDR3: TGTGCCAGCAGTTCCTTATCGTCTCTTGGGGTTAGAGGTGGCTACACCTTC.

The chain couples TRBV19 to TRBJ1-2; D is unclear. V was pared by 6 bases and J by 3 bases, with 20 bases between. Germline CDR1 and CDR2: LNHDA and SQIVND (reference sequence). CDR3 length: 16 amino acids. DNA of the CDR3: TGTGCCAGTAGCTTGTGGGGATGGACCGACGACTATGGCTACACCTTC. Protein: CASSLWGWTDDYGYTF. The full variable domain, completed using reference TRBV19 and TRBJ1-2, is DGGITQSPKYLFRKEGQNVTLSCEQNLNHDAMYWYRQDPGQGLRLIYYSQIVNDFQKGDIAEGYSVSREKKESFPLTVTSAQKNPTAFYLCASSLWGWTDDYGYTFGSGTRLTVV.

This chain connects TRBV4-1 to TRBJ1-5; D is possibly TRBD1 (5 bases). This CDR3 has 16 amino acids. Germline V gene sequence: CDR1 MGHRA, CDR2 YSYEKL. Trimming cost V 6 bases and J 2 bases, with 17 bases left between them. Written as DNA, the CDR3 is TGCGCCAGCAGTATACCGGGACTAGGGGGCAATCAGCCCCAGCATTTT. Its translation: CASSIPGLGGNQPQHF.

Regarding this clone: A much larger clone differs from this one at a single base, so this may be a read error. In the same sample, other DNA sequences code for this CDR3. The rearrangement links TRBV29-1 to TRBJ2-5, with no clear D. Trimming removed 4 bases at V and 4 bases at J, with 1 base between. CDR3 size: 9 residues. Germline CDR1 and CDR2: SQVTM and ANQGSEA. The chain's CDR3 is CSVGETQYF. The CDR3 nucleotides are TGCAGCGTTGGAGAGACCCAGTACTTC.

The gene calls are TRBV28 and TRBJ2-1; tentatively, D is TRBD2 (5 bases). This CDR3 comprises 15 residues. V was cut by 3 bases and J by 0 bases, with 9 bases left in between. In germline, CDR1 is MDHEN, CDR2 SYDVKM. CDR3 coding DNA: TGTGCCAGCAGTTTCGGGGAAAGCTCCTACAATGAGCAGTTCTTC. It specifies CASSFGESSYNEQFF. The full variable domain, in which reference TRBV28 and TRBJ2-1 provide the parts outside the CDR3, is DVKVTQSSRYLVKRTGEKVFLECVQDMDHENMFWYRQDPGLGLRLIYFSYDVKMKEKGDIPEGYSVSREKKERFSLILESASTNQTSMYLCASSFGESSYNEQFFGPGTRLTVL.

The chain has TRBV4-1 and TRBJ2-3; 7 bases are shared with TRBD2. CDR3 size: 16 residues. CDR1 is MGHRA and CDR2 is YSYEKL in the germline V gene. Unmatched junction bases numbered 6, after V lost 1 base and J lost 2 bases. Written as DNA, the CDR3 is TGCGCCAGCAGCCAAGCGGGGGGATCATCCACAGATACGCAGTATTTT. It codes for CASSQAGGSSTDTQYF.

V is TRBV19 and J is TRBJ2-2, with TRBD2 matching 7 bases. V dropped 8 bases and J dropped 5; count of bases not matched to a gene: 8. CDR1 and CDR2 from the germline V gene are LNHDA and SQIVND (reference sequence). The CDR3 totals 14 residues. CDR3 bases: TGTGCCAGTGCCGGGGGGTTCCGGACCGGGGAGCTGTTTTTT. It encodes CASAGGFRTGELFF.

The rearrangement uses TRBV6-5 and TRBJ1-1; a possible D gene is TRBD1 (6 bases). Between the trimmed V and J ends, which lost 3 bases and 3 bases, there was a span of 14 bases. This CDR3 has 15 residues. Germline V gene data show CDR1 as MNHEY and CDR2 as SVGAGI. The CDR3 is CASSYHTGLDTEAFF. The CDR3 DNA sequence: TGTGCCAGCAGTTATCATACAGGGTTAGACACTGAAGCTTTCTTT.

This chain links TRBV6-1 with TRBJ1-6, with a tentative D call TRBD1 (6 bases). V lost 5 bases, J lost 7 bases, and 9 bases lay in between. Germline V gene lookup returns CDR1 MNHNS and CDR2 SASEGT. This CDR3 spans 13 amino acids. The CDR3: CASSPDSNSPLHF. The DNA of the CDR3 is TGTGCCAGCAGTCCGGACAGCAATTCACCCCTCCACTTT.

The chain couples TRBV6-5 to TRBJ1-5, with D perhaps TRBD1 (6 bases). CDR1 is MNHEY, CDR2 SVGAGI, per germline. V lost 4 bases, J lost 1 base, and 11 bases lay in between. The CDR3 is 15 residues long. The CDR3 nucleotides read TGTGCCAGCAGTTTGACAGGTTGGAGCAATCAGCCCCAGCATTTT. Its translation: CASSLTGWSNQPQHF.

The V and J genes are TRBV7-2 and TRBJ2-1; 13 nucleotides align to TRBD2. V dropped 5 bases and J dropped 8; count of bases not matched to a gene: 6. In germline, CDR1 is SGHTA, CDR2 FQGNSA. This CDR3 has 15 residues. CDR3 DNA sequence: TGTGCCAGCAGCATTGGACTAGCGGGAGAGGATGAGCAGTTCTTC. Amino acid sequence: CASSIGLAGEDEQFF.

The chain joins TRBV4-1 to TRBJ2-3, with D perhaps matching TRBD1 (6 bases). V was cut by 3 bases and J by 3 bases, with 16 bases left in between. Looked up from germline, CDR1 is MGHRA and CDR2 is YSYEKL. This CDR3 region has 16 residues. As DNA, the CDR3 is TGCGCCAGCAGCCAGATAGGAACAGGGTCGACAGATACGCAGTATTTT. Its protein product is CASSQIGTGSTDTQYF.

Written as DNA, the CDR3 is TGTGCCAGCAGCGGGCAGATCTATGGCTACACCTTC. Its translation is CASSGQIYGYTF. The chain carries TRBV5-4 and TRBJ1-2; D remains unclear. Germline CDR1 reads SGHNT; CDR2 reads YYREEE (reference sequence). The CDR3 consists of 12 residues. The ends were cut back, 4 bases at V and 4 bases at J, with 8 bases in the middle.

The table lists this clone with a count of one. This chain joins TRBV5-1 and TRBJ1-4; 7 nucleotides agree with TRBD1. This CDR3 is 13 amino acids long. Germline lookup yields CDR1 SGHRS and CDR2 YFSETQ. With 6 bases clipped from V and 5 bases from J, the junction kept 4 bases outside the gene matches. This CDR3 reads CASNRGHNEKLFF. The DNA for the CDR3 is TGCGCCAGCAACAGGGGCCACAATGAAAAACTGTTTTTT.

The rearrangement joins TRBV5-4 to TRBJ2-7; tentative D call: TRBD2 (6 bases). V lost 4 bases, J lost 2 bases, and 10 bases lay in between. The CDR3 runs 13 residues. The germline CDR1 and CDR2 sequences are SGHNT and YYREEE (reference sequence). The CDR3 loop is CASSGTPTYEQYF. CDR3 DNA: TGTGCCAGCAGCGGGACTCCGACCTACGAGCAGTACTTC.

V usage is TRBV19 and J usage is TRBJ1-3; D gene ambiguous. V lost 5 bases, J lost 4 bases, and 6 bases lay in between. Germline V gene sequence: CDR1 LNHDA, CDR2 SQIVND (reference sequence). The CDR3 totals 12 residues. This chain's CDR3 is CASSFRGNTIYF. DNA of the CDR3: TGTGCCAGTAGTTTCCGAGGAAACACCATATATTTT.

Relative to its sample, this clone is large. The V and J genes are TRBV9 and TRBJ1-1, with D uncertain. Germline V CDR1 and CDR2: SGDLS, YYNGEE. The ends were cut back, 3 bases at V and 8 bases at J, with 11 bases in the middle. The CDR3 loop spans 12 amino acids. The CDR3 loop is CASSAMTPEAFF. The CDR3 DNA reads TGTGCCAGCAGCGCTATGACTCCGGAAGCTTTCTTT.

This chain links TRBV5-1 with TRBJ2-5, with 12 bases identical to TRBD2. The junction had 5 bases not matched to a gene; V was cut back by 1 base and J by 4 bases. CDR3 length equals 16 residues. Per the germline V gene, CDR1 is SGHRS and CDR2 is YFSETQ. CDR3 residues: CASSLMASGGGETQYF. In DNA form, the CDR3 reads TGCGCCAGCAGCTTGATGGCTAGCGGGGGGGGAGAGACCCAGTACTTC.

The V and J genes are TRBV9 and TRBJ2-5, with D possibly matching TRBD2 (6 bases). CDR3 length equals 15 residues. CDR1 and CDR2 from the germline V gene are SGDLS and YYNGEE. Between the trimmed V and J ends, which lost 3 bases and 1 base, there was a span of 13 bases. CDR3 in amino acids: CASSETSFPQETQYF. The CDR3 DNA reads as TGTGCCAGCAGCGAGACTAGTTTTCCCCAAGAGACCCAGTACTTC.

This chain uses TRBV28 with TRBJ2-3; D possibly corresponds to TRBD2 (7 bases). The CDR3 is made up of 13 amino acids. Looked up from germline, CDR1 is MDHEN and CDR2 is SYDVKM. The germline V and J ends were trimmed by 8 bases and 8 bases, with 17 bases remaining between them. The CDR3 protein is CASAAGAPSTQYF. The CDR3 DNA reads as TGTGCCAGCGCGGCGGGGGCCCCGAGTACGCAGTATTTT.

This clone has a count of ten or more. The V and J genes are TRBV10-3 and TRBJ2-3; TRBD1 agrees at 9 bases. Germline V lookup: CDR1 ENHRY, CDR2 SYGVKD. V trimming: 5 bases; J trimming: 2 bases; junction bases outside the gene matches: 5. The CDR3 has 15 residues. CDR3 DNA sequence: TGTGCCATCAGTACCGGGACAGGGCACACAGATACGCAGTATTTT. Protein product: CAISTGTGHTDTQYF.

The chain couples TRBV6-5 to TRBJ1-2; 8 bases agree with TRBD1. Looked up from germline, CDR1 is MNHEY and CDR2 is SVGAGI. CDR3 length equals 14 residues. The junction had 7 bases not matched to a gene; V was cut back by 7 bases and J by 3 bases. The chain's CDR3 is CASNKGQGYYGYTF. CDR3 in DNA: TGTGCCAGCAATAAAGGACAGGGATACTATGGCTACACCTTC.